This is a list of T cell receptor beta chains from one sample in a study of a mutant IDH1 vaccine in newly diagnosed glioma. These TCRs' antigens remain unknown. Profiling relied on immunoSEQ multiplex PCR, and the TCRdb table lists in-frame clones only, not all of them. The top ten hold about a tenth of the sample, which has some 33,000 clones, around three quarters seen once. The specimen comprised PBMCs, sampled from a glioma patient whose treatment included an IDH1 peptide vaccine. Receptors originate from a woman aged 25 to 45 with glioma. Some clones in this sample may be carry-over from other donors' samples. Each CDR3 is given with its conserved first and last residue. Each record gives: CDR3 length, D gene, clone size, V gene, J gene, CDR3 DNA, CDR3 protein. D genes are given only for firm matches. Size tells how often a clone was seen (once, few, many) or the class of an expanded clone, and some rows leave it out.

15,NA,NA,TRBV6-1,TRBJ2-1,TGTGCCAGCAGATGGGGGGACCGCTCCTACAATGAGCAGTTCTTC,CASRWGDRSYNEQFF
12,NA,NA,TRBV6-5,TRBJ2-7,TGTGCCAGCAGCGCCGCCGGGTCTCAAGAGTACTTC,CASSAAGSQEYF
15,TRBD2,once,TRBV6-1,TRBJ2-7,TGTGCCAGCAGTGAGATAGCGGGAGGGGCCTACGAGCAGTACTTC,CASSEIAGGAYEQYF
12,NA,NA,TRBV7-2,TRBJ2-5,TGTGCCAGCAGCTTAAGGGGGGAGACCCAGTACTTC,CASSLRGETQYF
16,TRBD1,once,TRBV6-6,TRBJ2-5,TGTGCCAGCAGTTATGCCGCACAGGGGAAAGGGGAGACCCAGTACTTC,CASSYAAQGKGETQYF
15,TRBD1,NA,TRBV13,TRBJ2-7,TGTGCCAGCAGCTCGACGGGACAGCGCGTCTACGAGCAGTACTTC,CASSSTGQRVYEQYF
14,NA,NA,TRBV5-5,TRBJ1-5,TGTGCCAGCAGCTTGGCCGCTAGCAATCAGCCCCAGCATTTT,CASSLAASNQPQHF
16,NA,NA,TRBV6-5,TRBJ2-1,TGTGCCAGCAGTTACTCTTACTCGAGCTCCTACAATGAGCAGTTCTTC,CASSYSYSSSYNEQFF
16,NA,NA,TRBV28,TRBJ1-1,TGTGCCAGCAGTTTACTTTCGGAGGGGATGAACACTGAAGCTTTCTTT,CASSLLSEGMNTEAFF
12,NA,NA,TRBV29-1,TRBJ2-3,TGCAGCGTCTGGACTCACACAGATACGCAGTATTTT,CSVWTHTDTQYF
12,NA,NA,TRBV27,TRBJ2-5,TGTGCCAGCAGTTCGAAAGGGGAGACCCAGTACTTC,CASSSKGETQYF
12,NA,once,TRBV7-9,TRBJ2-5,TGTGCCAGCAGCCGAGGACAGCTGACCCAGTACTTC,CASSRGQLTQYF
13,NA,NA,TRBV6-5,TRBJ1-1,TGTGCCAGCAGTATAGATGGGAACACTGAAGCTTTCTTT,CASSIDGNTEAFF
16,TRBD2,NA,TRBV5-1,TRBJ2-1,TGCGCCAGCAGCTCGACCGGGACTAGCGGGATGGGTGAGCAGTTCTTC,CASSSTGTSGMGEQFF
15,TRBD1,few,TRBV6-5,TRBJ1-1,TGTGCCAGCAGTTACGCCCACAGGGGGGACACTGAAGCTTTCTTT,CASSYAHRGDTEAFF
17,NA,NA,TRBV25-1,TRBJ1-4,TGTGCCAGCAGTGAAGAAAGGCCAGGGACCCCTAATGAAAAACTGTTTTTT,CASSEERPGTPNEKLFF
14,NA,NA,TRBV7-9,TRBJ1-2,TGTGCCAGCAGCTTCATACAGGGACTAGAAGGCTACACCTTC,CASSFIQGLEGYTF
13,TRBD1,few,TRBV30,TRBJ1-2,TGTGCCTGGATCCCCACCAGACAGGGTGGCTACACCTTC,CAWIPTRQGGYTF
14,NA,NA,TRBV7-3,TRBJ1-1,TGTGCCAGCAGCGCCCAGGCAGGAAACACTGAAGCTTTCTTT,CASSAQAGNTEAFF
16,NA,NA,TRBV2,TRBJ2-5,TGTGCCAGCAGTCCCCAAGAGTCGAGGATACCCAGGACCCAGTACTTC,CASSPQESRIPRTQYF
16,NA,NA,TRBV5-4,TRBJ2-1,TGTGCCAGCAGCTCGGCTTCGGGGGCCGACAACAATGAGCAGTTCTTC,CASSSASGADNNEQFF
15,NA,NA,TRBV29-1,TRBJ2-5,TGCAGCGTTGACCCTCGAGGCAGGGTGGAAGAGACCCAGTACTTC,CSVDPRGRVEETQYF
15,NA,NA,TRBV7-9,TRBJ1-1,TGTGCCAGCAGCTCCATAGAAACGAGGGGCACTGAAGCTTTCTTT,CASSSIETRGTEAFF
16,TRBD2,NA,TRBV5-1,TRBJ2-3,TGCGCCAGCAGCTCAGGGACTAGCGGGAGGACAGATACGCAGTATTTT,CASSSGTSGRTDTQYF
14,NA,NA,TRBV5-8,TRBJ1-4,TGTGCCAGCAGCTTGCGGGAACAGCGTGAAAAACTGTTTTTT,CASSLREQREKLFF
11,NA,NA,TRBV19,TRBJ2-3,TGTGCCAGTAGTATAGATTCCACGCAGTATTTT,CASSIDSTQYF
16,NA,few,TRBV19,TRBJ1-1,TGTGCCAGTACCCGTCCCGGGGGCGCTTGGAACACTGAAGCTTTCTTT,CASTRPGGAWNTEAFF
13,TRBD1,NA,TRBV10-1,TRBJ1-1,TGCGCCAGCAGCGCTGACAGGGGGGGTGAAGCTTTCTTT,CASSADRGGEAFF